This T cell receptor beta chain was found in a study of prognosis after radiotherapy for stage I lung cancer. V lost 6 bases, J lost 2 bases, and 18 bases lay in between. The CDR3 is made up of 15 amino acids. Germline lookup yields CDR1 SGHDT and CDR2 YYEEEE. Details on this clonotype: This may stem from a read error, because a much larger clone lies one nucleotide away.

The genomic DNA TCR beta CDR3 region underwent two rounds of multiplex PCR. First-round PCR amplification was performed with primers specific to each TRBV and TRBJ gene. Using its own MiXCR run on the multiplex PCR reads, TCRdb lists one record per CDR3 protein. The sample holds approximately 28,000 distinct CDR3 sequences, 42% seen once. The source of this sequence is a donor over 45 with non-small cell lung cancer. The rearrangement uses TRBV5-6 and TRBJ2-7; no firm D call. The material was PBMCs, obtained before or after stereotactic body radiation therapy (not recorded which). For the CDR3, the DNA is TGTGCCAGCATCCCCGGGCCTCTGGCGGCCTACGAGCAGTACTTC. Encoded protein: CASIPGPLAAYEQYF.